A selection of T cell receptor beta chains follows, all from one sample in a study of PD-L1 blockade in urothelial cancer. Produced via immunoSEQ multiplex PCR; TCRdb's table is partial and in-frame only. The table includes tens of thousands of clones, roughly 84% detected once. Sequencing was performed on PBMCs, taken around atezolizumab (anti-PD-L1) treatment. These receptors all stem from a woman in her 70s with urothelial cancer. CDR3s include the opening cysteine and the closing phenylalanine or tryptophan. D genes are given only for firm matches. Not all rows give a size; the values are once, few, many and, for expanded clones, a class.

V,J,D,size,DNA,CDR3
TRBV15,TRBJ1-5,NA,NA,TGTGCCACCAGCATGAGGCGCGGTCAGCCCCAGCATTTT,CATSMRRGQPQHF
TRBV30,TRBJ2-2,TRBD2,once,TGTGCCTGCCGACTAGCCGCCGGGGAGCTGTTTTTT,CACRLAAGELFF
TRBV18,TRBJ2-7,NA,NA,TGTGCCAGCTCACCAACCAGGTCCTACGAGCAGTACTTC,CASSPTRSYEQYF
TRBV28,TRBJ1-4,NA,NA,TGTGCCAGCTCGGACTCCACTAATGAAAAACTGTTTTTT,CASSDSTNEKLFF
TRBV5-6,TRBJ2-7,TRBD1,NA,TGTGCCAGCAGCGGCAGGGGACAGCTCTACGAGCAGTACTTC,CASSGRGQLYEQYF
TRBV30,TRBJ2-5,NA,NA,TGTGCCTGGAGTGCTACAGGAGTCCAAGAGACCCAGTACTTC,CAWSATGVQETQYF
TRBV7-9,TRBJ1-1,NA,NA,TGTGCCAGCAGCTTGGCACTCTTACAGGGTGACACTGAAGCTTTCTTT,CASSLALLQGDTEAFF
TRBV9,TRBJ2-1,NA,NA,TGTGCCAGCAGCGTAGGACACACTGAGCAGTTCTTC,CASSVGHTEQFF
TRBV1,TRBJ1-1,NA,NA,TGCACCAGCAGCCAAGAAGGTCCTACGACAGGGGTTAATATTGACACTGAAGCTTTCTTT,CTSSQEGPTTGVNIDTEAFF
TRBV7-2,TRBJ1-1,TRBD1,once,TGTGCCAGCAGCGTAGGGACAGGGGCGAACACTGAAGCTTTCTTT,CASSVGTGANTEAFF
TRBV9,TRBJ2-3,TRBD2,NA,TGTGCCAGCAGCGTTCTAGCGGGGGGGGAAACAGATACGCAGTATTTT,CASSVLAGGETDTQYF
TRBV6-1,TRBJ1-2,TRBD1,NA,TGTGCCAGCAGCCCGGGACAGGGGACGAATGGCTACACCTTC,CASSPGQGTNGYTF
TRBV7-2,TRBJ2-3,TRBD2,NA,TGTGCCAGCAGCCCGCTAGCGGGGTACACAGATACGCAGTATTTT,CASSPLAGYTDTQYF
TRBV10-3,TRBJ1-1,NA,NA,TGTGCCATCAAAGGCACAGGGCATACTGAAGCTTTCTTT,CAIKGTGHTEAFF
TRBV29-1,TRBJ1-3,TRBD1,NA,TGCGGCGCAGTGGAGGGGACAGGCAACTCTGGAAACACCATATATTTT,CGAVEGTGNSGNTIYF
TRBV18,TRBJ2-3,TRBD2,NA,TGTGCCAGCACGCCGACTAGCAGCACAGATACGCAGTATTTT,CASTPTSSTDTQYF
TRBV7-3,TRBJ2-7,TRBD2,NA,TGTGCCAGCAGCTTAGGGGGGGAGTACGAGCAGTACTTC,CASSLGGEYEQYF
TRBV5-6,TRBJ2-7,NA,NA,TGTGCCAGCAGATCAGGGATCTACGAGCAGTACTTC,CASRSGIYEQYF
TRBV7-6,TRBJ2-1,NA,NA,TGTGCCAGCAGCTTATCAGACTACAATGAGCAGTTCTTC,CASSLSDYNEQFF
TRBV7-2,TRBJ1-2,TRBD1,NA,TGTGCCAGCAGCTCCTGGGGACAGGGTGGCTACACCTTC,CASSSWGQGGYTF
TRBV9,TRBJ1-1,NA,once,TGTGCCAGCAGCGCCCGGGGGACTGAAGCTTTCTTT,CASSARGTEAFF
TRBV10-3,TRBJ1-1,NA,NA,TGTGCCACCACCCAGGGGCCGACTGAAGCTTTCTTT,CATTQGPTEAFF
TRBV28,TRBJ1-1,NA,NA,TGTGCCAGCAGTAGATGGAGGGGCTTGAAGAGTGAAGCTTTCTTT,CASSRWRGLKSEAFF
TRBV10-3,TRBJ2-3,NA,NA,TGTGCCATCAGGCGGACAGAGTACACAGATACGCAGTATTTT,CAIRRTEYTDTQYF
TRBV10-3,TRBJ2-2,TRBD2,NA,TGTGCCATCAGTGTTGGAGCGGGGGCGAACACCGGGGAGCTGTTTTTT,CAISVGAGANTGELFF
TRBV6-1,TRBJ2-3,TRBD2,NA,TGTGCCAGCAGTGTGATTAGCGGGCCGATCACAGATACGCAGTATTTT,CASSVISGPITDTQYF
TRBV28,TRBJ2-7,NA,NA,TGTGCCAGCAGTATTAATACCGGAGGTATCGACGAGCAGTACTTC,CASSINTGGIDEQYF
TRBV7-9,TRBJ2-1,TRBD2,NA,TGTGCCAGCAGCTCTAGCGGCCACTTCTACAATGAGCAGTTCTTC,CASSSSGHFYNEQFF
TRBV10-1,TRBJ1-3,TRBD1,NA,TGCGCCAGCTCCGGGACAGCTGGAAACACCATATATTTT,CASSGTAGNTIYF
TRBV6-1,TRBJ2-7,TRBD1,once,TGTGCCAGCAGTGTGGGGACAGGGGCCGACGAGCAGTACTTC,CASSVGTGADEQYF
TRBV4-3,TRBJ1-4,TRBD1,NA,TGCGCCAGCAGCCCACAGGGGGAAACTAATGAAAAACTGTTTTTT,CASSPQGETNEKLFF
TRBV5-6,TRBJ2-7,TRBD1,once,TGTGCCAGCAGCTTTGGGACAGGGGTCTACGAGCAGTACTTC,CASSFGTGVYEQYF
TRBV30,TRBJ2-3,NA,NA,TGTGCCTGGAGTGTACTGCATACGCAGTATTTT,CAWSVLHTQYF
TRBV6-6,TRBJ2-7,TRBD1,NA,TGTGCCAGCAGTTACTCAGGACAGGGGGTCCTCCACGAGCAGTACTTC,CASSYSGQGVLHEQYF
TRBV5-4,TRBJ1-1,TRBD1,NA,TGTGCCAGCAGTGAGGGGGCAGGCACTGAAGCTTTCTTT,CASSEGAGTEAFF
TRBV9,TRBJ2-5,NA,NA,TGTGCCAGCAGCGCCCTAGAAGTCCAAGAGACCCAGTACTTC,CASSALEVQETQYF
TRBV2,TRBJ1-5,NA,NA,TGTGCCAGCAGCAGGGACTTTAGCAATCAGCCCCAGCATTTT,CASSRDFSNQPQHF
TRBV15,TRBJ2-1,NA,NA,TGTGCCACCAGCAGAGTAGGCAGGCCACCGTACAATGAGCAGTTCTTC,CATSRVGRPPYNEQFF
TRBV10-3,TRBJ1-3,NA,few,TGTGCCATCAGTGAGTCTCGTGCACTAGGAAGGAACACCATATATTTT,CAISESRALGRNTIYF
TRBV30,TRBJ2-7,NA,NA,TGTGCCTGGCGGGCAGGGGCCGTACCCGGGGAGCAGTACTTC,CAWRAGAVPGEQYF
TRBV4-1,TRBJ2-7,NA,NA,TGCGCCAGCAGCCCAACTAGCCCCTACGAGCAGTACTTC,CASSPTSPYEQYF
TRBV2,TRBJ1-5,TRBD1,NA,TGTGCCAGCACTGGCGGGACAGGGGGCGGTCAGCCCCAGCATTTT,CASTGGTGGGQPQHF